A selection of T cell receptor beta chains follows, all from one sample in a study of identical twins. TCRdb re-derived calls from the 5' RACE reads in MiXCR, one entry per CDR3 protein. Of 1,800,000 or so distinct CDR3 sequences detected, under 35% appear once; the ten largest clones hold approximately 0.29%. The sequenced sample consisted of cord blood. The receptors were sampled from a newborn girl in good health. Both conserved end residues are part of each CDR3. The D gene is left open where the match is weak. For some rows the clone size is stated as once, few or many, or as a class when expanded; others skip it.

j_gene | v_gene | d_gene | abundance | CDR3nt | CDR3aa
TRBJ1-1 | TRBV2 | TRBD1 | NA | TGTGCCAGCAGGACACCTCAGGGGGCCCACACTGAAGCTTTCTTT | CASRTPQGAHTEAFF
TRBJ2-2 | TRBV7-2 | NA | NA | TGTGCCAGCAGCTTAGCGGCACTAACCGGGGAGCTGTTTTTT | CASSLAALTGELFF
TRBJ2-3 | TRBV5-1 | NA | NA | TGCGCCAGCAGCCCCCCCCGCGGAATTATTCCTAGCACAGGTACGCAGTATTTT | CASSPPRGIIPSTGTQYF
TRBJ2-7 | TRBV27 | NA | many | TGTGCCAGCAGATCTAATCTTGGGGCATACGAGCAGTACTTC | CASRSNLGAYEQYF
TRBJ2-7 | TRBV4-2 | NA | NA | TGTGCCAGCAGCCAGGGTAGAGTTGATGTGGAGCAGTACTTC | CASSQGRVDVEQYF
TRBJ2-5 | TRBV4-2 | TRBD2 | NA | TGTGCCAGCAGCCAAGGATCTAGCGGGGTAGAGACCCAGTACTTC | CASSQGSSGVETQYF
TRBJ2-1 | TRBV9 | NA | NA | TGTGCCAGCAGCGTAGAGGAGGGTACCTACAATGAGCAGTTCTTC | CASSVEEGTYNEQFF
TRBJ1-2 | TRBV27 | NA | many | TGTGCCAGCAGTTTTTCACAGTTCTATGGCTACACCTTC | CASSFSQFYGYTF
TRBJ2-7 | TRBV20-1 | TRBD2 | few | TGCAGTGCTGGTAGGGGGACTAGCGGGTTCTCCTACGAGCAGTACTTC | CSAGRGTSGFSYEQYF
TRBJ1-5 | TRBV6-1 | TRBD1 | NA | TGTGCCAGCAGGGCCCCCCGGGACAGGGGAGTTCGGTATAGCAATCAGCCCCAGCATTTT | CASRAPRDRGVRYSNQPQHF
TRBJ2-2 | TRBV5-1 | TRBD1 | few | TGCGCCAGCCAGGGACAGGGGAACACCGGGGAGCTGTTTTTT | CASQGQGNTGELFF
TRBJ1-4 | TRBV6-1 | NA | few | TGTGCCAGCAGGGCAAGGGGACCAACTAATGAAAAACTGTTTTTT | CASRARGPTNEKLFF
TRBJ1-2 | TRBV11-2 | TRBD1 | NA | TGTGCCAGCAGCCAACCGGACAGGGTCTACTATGGCTACACCTTC | CASSQPDRVYYGYTF